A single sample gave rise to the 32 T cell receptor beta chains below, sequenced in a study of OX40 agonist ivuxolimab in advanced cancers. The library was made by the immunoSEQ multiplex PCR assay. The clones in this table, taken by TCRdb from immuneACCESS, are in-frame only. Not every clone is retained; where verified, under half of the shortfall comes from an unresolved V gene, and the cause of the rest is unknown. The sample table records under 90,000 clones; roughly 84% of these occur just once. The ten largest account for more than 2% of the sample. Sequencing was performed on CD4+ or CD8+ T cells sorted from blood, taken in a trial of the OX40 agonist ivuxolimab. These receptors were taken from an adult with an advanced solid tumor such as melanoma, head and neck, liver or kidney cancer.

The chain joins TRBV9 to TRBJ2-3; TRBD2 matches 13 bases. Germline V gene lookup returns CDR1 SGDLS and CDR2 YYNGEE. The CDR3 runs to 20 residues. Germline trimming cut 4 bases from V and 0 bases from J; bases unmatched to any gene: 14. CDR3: CASSSRRTSGGSPSTDTQYF. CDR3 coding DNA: TGTGCCAGCAGCTCCCGAAGGACTAGCGGGGGATCCCCTAGCACAGATACGCAGTATTTT.

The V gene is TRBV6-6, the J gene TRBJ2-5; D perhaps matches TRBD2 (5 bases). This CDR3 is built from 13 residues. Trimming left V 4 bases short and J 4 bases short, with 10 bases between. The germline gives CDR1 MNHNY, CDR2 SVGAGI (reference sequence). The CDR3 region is CASSSAGTETQYF. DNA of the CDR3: TGTGCCAGCAGTTCCGCGGGTACAGAGACCCAGTACTTC.

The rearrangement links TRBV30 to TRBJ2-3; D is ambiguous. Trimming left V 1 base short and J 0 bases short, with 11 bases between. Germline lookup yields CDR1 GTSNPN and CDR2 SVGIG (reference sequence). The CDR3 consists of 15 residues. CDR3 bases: TGTGCCTGGAGTGGGAGCGCTCTAAGCACAGATACGCAGTATTTT. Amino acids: CAWSGSALSTDTQYF.

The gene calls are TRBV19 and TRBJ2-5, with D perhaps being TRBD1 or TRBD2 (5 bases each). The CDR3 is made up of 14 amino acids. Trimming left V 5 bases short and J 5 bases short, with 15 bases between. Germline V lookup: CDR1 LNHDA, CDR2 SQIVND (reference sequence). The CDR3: CASSPDGAGETQYF. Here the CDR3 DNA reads TGTGCCAGTAGTCCCGACGGGGCTGGGGAGACCCAGTACTTC. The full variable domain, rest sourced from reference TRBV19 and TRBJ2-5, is DGGITQSPKYLFRKEGQNVTLSCEQNLNHDAMYWYRQDPGQGLRLIYYSQIVNDFQKGDIAEGYSVSREKKESFPLTVTSAQKNPTAFYLCASSPDGAGETQYFGPGTRLLVL.

The CDR3, as DNA: TGTGCCAGCTCCCTCGACCAGGGGGGCACCGGGGAGCTGTTTTTT. It translates to CASSLDQGGTGELFF. This chain connects TRBV18 to TRBJ2-2; D may be TRBD1 (7 bases). The ends were cut back, 6 bases at V and 4 bases at J, with 15 bases in the middle. This CDR3 is built from 15 residues. In germline, CDR1 is KGHSH, CDR2 LQKENI.

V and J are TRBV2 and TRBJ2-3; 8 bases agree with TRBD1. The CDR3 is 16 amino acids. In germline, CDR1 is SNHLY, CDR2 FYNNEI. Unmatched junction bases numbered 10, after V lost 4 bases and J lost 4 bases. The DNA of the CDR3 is TGTGCCAGCAGTGCTTCTCGAGGCAGGGGGCCAGATACGCAGTATTTT. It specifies CASSASRGRGPDTQYF.

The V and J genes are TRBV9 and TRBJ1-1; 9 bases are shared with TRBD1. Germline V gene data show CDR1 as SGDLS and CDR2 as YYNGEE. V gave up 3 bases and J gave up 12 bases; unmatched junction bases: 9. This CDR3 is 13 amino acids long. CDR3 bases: TGTGCCAGCAGCGCGGACAGGGGAACCCAAACTTTCTTT. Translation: CASSADRGTQTFF.

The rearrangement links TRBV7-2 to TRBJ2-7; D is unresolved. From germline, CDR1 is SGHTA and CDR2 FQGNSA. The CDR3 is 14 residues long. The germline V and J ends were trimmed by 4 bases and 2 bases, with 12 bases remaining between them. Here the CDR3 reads CASSYRSTAYEQYF. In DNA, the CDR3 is TGTGCCAGCAGCTATAGGAGTACAGCCTACGAGCAGTACTTC.

This CDR3 reads CASAVTSNSPLHF. DNA of the CDR3: TGTGCCAGTGCGGTTACTTCCAATTCACCCCTCCACTTT. This chain uses TRBV2 with TRBJ1-6; D gene uncertain. The CDR3 is made up of 13 amino acids. CDR1 is SNHLY, CDR2 FYNNEI, per germline. Trimming shortened V by 9 bases and J by 7 bases, and 13 bases separated the two germline ends.

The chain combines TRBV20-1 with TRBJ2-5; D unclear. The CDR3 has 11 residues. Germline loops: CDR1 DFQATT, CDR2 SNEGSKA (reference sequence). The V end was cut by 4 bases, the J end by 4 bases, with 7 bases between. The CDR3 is CSATRTETQYF. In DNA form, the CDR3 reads TGCAGTGCTACAAGGACAGAGACCCAGTACTTC.

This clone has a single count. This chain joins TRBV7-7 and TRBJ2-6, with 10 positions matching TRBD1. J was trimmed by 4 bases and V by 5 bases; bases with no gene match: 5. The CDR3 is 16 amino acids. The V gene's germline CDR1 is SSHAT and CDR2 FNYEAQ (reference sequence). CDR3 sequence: CASSPGTGVGANVLTF. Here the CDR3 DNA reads TGTGCCAGCAGCCCCGGGACAGGGGTAGGGGCCAACGTCCTGACTTTC. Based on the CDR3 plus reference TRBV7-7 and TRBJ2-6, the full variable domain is GAGVSQSPRYKVTKRGQDVTLRCDPISSHATLYWYQQALGQGPEFLTYFNYEAQPDKSGLPSDRFSAERPEGSISTLTIQRTEQRDSAMYRCASSPGTGVGANVLTFGAGSRLTVL.

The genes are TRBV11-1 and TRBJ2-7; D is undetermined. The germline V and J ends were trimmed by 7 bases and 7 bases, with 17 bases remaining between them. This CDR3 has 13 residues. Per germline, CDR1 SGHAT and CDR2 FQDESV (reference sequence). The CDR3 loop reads CASTRRGLGEQYF. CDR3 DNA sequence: TGTGCCAGCACCCGCAGAGGTTTAGGAGAGCAGTACTTC.

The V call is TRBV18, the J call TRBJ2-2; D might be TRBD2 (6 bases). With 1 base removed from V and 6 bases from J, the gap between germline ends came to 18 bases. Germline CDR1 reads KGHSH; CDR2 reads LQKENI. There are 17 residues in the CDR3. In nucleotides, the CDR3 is TGTGCCAGCTCACCACTCGCTTCGTCGGGAGAAGCCGGGGAGCTGTTTTTT. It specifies CASSPLASSGEAGELFF. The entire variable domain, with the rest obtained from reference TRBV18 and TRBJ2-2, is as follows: NAGVMQNPRHLVRRRGQEARLRCSPMKGHSHVYWYRQLPEEGLKFMVYLQKENIIDESGMPKERFSAEFPKEGPSILRIQQVVRGDSAAYFCASSPLASSGEAGELFFGEGSRLTVL.

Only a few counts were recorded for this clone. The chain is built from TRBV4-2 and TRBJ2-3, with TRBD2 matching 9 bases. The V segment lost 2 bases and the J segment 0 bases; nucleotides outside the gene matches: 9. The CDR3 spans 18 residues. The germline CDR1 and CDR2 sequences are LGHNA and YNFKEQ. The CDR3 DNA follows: TGTGCCAGCAGCCAATTGGGGCGGGGGGGTCCTAGCACAGATACGCAGTATTTT. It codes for CASSQLGRGGPSTDTQYF.

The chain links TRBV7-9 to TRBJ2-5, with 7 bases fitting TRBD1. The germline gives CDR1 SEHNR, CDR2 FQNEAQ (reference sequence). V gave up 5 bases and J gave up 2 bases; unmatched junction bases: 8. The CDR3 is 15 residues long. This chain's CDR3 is CASSPLRGWQETQYF. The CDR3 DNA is TGTGCCAGCAGCCCTCTCAGGGGGTGGCAAGAGACCCAGTACTTC. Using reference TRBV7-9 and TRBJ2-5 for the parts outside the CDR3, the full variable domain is DTGVSQNPRHKITKRGQNVTFRCDPISEHNRLYWYRQTLGQGPEFLTYFQNEAQLEKSRLLSDRFSAERPKGSFSTLEIQRTEQGDSAMYLCASSPLRGWQETQYFGPGTRLLVL.

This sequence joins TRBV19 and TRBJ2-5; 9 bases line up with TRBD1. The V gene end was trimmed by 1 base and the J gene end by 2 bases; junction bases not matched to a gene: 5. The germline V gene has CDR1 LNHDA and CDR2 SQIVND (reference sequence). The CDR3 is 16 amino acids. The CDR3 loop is CASSIGTGERQETQYF. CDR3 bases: TGTGCCAGTAGTATAGGGACAGGGGAGCGGCAAGAGACCCAGTACTTC.

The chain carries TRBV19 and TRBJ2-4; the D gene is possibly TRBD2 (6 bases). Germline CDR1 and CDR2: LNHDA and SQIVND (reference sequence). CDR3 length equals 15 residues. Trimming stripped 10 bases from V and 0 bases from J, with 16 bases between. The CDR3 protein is CATEGREGAKNIQYF. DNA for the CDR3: TGTGCCACGGAAGGGCGGGAAGGAGCCAAAAACATTCAGTACTTC.

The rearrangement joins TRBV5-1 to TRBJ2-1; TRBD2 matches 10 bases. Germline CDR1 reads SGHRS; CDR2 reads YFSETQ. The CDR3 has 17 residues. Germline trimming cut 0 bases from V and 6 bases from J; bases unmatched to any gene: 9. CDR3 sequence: CASSLAIVLAGVNEQFF. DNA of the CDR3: TGCGCCAGCAGCTTGGCCATCGTCCTAGCGGGGGTCAATGAGCAGTTCTTC.

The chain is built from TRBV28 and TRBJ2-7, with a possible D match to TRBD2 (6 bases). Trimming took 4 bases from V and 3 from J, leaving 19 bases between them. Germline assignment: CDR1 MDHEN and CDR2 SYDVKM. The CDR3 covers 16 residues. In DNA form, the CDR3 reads TGTGCCAGCAGTTCCCCGGGGTCGGGGGTAGGCTACGAGCAGTACTTC. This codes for CASSSPGSGVGYEQYF.

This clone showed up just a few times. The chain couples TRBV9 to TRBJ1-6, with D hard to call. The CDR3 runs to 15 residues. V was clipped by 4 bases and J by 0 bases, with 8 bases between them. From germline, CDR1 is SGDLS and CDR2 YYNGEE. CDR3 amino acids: CASSLGLSYNSPLHF. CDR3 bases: TGTGCCAGCAGCCTCGGACTCTCCTATAATTCACCCCTCCACTTT.

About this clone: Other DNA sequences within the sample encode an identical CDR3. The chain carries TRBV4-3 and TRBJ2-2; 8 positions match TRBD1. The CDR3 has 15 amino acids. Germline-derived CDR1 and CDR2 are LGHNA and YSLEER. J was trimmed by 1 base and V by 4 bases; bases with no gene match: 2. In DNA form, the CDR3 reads TGCGCCAGCAGCCGGGACAGGCAGAACACCGGGGAGCTGTTTTTT. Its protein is CASSRDRQNTGELFF.

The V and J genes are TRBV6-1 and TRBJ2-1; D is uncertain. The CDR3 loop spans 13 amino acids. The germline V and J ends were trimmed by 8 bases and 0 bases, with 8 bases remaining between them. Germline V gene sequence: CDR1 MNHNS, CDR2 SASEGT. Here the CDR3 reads CASEDLSYNEQFF. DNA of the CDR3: TGTGCCAGCGAGGACCTCTCCTACAATGAGCAGTTCTTC.

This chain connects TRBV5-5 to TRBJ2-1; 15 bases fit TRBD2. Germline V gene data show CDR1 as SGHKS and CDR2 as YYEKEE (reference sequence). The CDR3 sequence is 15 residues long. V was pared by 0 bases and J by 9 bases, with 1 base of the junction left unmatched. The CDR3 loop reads CASSLEGLAGGEQFF. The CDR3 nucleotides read TGTGCCAGCAGCTTGGAGGGACTAGCGGGAGGTGAGCAGTTCTTC. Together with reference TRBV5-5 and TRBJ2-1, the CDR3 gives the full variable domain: DAGVTQSPTHLIKTRGQQVTLRCSPISGHKSVSWYQQVLGQGPQFIFQYYEKEERGRGNFPDRFSARQFPNYSSELNVNALLLGDSALYLCASSLEGLAGGEQFFGPGTRLTVL.

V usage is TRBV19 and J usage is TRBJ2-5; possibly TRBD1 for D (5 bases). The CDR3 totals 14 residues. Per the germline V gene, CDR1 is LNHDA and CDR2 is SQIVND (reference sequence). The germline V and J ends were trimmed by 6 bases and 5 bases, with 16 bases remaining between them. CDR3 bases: TGTGCCAGTAGCCTGGTGAACGCAGGGGAGACCCAGTACTTC. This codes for CASSLVNAGETQYF.

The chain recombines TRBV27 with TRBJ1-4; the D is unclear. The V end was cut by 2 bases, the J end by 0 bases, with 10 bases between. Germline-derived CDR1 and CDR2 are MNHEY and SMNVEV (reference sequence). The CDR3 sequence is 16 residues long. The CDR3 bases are TGTGCCAGCAGTTTACCCCACGGGGCAACTAATGAAAAACTGTTTTTT. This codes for CASSLPHGATNEKLFF.

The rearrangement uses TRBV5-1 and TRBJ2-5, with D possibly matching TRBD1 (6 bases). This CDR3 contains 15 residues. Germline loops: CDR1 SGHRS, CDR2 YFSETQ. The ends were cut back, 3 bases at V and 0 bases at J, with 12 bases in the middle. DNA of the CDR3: TGCGCCAGCAGCTCCGGACAGATGTACCAAGAGACCCAGTACTTC. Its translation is CASSSGQMYQETQYF.

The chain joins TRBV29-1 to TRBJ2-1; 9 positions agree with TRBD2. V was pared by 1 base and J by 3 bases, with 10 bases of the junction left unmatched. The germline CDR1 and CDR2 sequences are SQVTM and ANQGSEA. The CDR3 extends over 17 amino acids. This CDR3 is CSVEGGKLAGFYNEQFF. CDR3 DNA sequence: TGCAGCGTTGAAGGGGGAAAACTAGCGGGTTTCTACAATGAGCAGTTCTTC.

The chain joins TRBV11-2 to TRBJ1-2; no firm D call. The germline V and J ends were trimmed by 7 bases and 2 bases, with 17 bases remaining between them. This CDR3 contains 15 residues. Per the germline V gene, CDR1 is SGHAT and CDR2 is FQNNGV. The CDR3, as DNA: TGTGCCAGCATCCAGACCGGCAGAACCAACTATGGCTACACCTTC. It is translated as CASIQTGRTNYGYTF.

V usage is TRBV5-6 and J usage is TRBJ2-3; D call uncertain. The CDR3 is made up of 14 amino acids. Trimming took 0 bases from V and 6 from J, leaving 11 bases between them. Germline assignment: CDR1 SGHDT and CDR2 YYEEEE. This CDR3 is CASSLGWGMDTQYF. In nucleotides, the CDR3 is TGTGCCAGCAGCTTGGGCTGGGGTATGGATACGCAGTATTTT.

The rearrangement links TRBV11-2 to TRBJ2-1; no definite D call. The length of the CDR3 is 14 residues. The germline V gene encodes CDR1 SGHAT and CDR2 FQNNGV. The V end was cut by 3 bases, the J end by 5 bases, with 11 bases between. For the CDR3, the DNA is TGTGCCAGCAGCTTCAGGACGGATAACAATGAGCAGTTCTTC. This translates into CASSFRTDNNEQFF.

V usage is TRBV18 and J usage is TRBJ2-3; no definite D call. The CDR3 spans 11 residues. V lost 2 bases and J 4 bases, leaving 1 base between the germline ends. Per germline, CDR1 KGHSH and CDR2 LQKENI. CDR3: CASSPADTQYF. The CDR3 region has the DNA TGTGCCAGCTCACCAGCAGATACGCAGTATTTT.

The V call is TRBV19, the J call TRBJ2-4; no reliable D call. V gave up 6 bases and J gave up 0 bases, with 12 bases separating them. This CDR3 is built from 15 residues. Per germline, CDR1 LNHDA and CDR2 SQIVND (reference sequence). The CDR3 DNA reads TGTGCCAGTAGGGAAGGGCGCATAGCCAAAAACATTCAGTACTTC. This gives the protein CASREGRIAKNIQYF.